This T cell receptor beta chain was recovered during a study of CD4 T cells in relation to SARS-CoV-2 and coronaviruses. Across the study: The restricting HLA molecule for shared crossreactive spike epitopes was mapped.

Note on this clone: What it binds is unknown.

Before the COVID-19 pandemic, during about 2011-2019, CD4+ T cells were taken from unexposed donors. The cells were cultured for 10 days before CD4+ T cells were isolated. CDR3 length: 15 amino acids. V shed 5 bases, J shed 0 bases, and the junction held 7 bases outside the gene matches. Germline loops: CDR1 LNHDA, CDR2 SQIVND (reference sequence). Using immunoSEQ multiplex PCR, the repertoire was profiled, and TCRdb retains in-frame clones only, with some absent. The sample includes some 19,000 clones, 76% seen only once; the top ten take about 15%. The rearrangement joins TRBV19 to TRBJ2-7; 7 bases line up with TRBD1. The sequenced material came from CD4+ T cells from PBMCs, cultured in vitro. The sequence was obtained from a human donor in good health. The chain's CDR3 is CASSEVGQSSYEQYF. In DNA form, the CDR3 reads TGTGCCAGTAGTGAAGTGGGACAGAGCTCCTACGAGCAGTACTTC.